Shown below are 8 T cell receptor beta chains from a single sample sequenced in a study of spatial heterogeneity in lung cancer. TCRdb fed the 5' RACE reads into MiXCR, producing one record per CDR3 protein. Of about 120,000 distinct CDR3 sequences in the sample, about 12% were seen once. Time point denoted: blood at routine non-recurrence follow-up after resection. No cell sorting; template was whole RNA from tumor, lung tissue or PBMC. The material was PBMCs, obtained at follow-up. These receptors were taken from a male donor with early-stage non-small cell lung cancer.

This clonotype showed up many times. The J gene is TRBJ2-1, the V gene TRBV10-3; D uncertain. The V gene's germline CDR1 is ENHRY and CDR2 SYGVKD. Trimming cost V 0 bases and J 6 bases, with 3 bases left between them. The CDR3 totals 12 residues. The CDR3 spells CAISESANEQFF. In nucleotides, the CDR3 is TGTGCCATCAGTGAGTCGGCCAATGAGCAGTTCTTC.

This rearrangement joins TRBV20-1 to TRBJ1-6, with a possible D match to TRBD1 (5 bases). The length of the CDR3 is 16 residues. Deletions cut 0 bases from V and 8 bases from J, with 17 bases between. Germline V lookup: CDR1 DFQATT, CDR2 SNEGSKA (reference sequence). The DNA for the CDR3 is TGCAGTGCTAGAGATCCTAGCACAGGAGTCGATTCACCCCTCCACTTT. Amino acids: CSARDPSTGVDSPLHF.

The sample holds many counts of this clonotype. This chain joins TRBV29-1 and TRBJ1-1; possibly TRBD1 for D (6 bases). V was trimmed by 7 bases and J by 0 bases, leaving 9 bases between them. Germline CDR1 SQVTM, CDR2 ANQGSEA. The CDR3 consists of 12 residues. The CDR3, as DNA: TGCAGCGCTGGACAGCTGAACACTGAAGCTTTCTTT. This translates into CSAGQLNTEAFF.

This clonotype came up many times. Here the CDR3 DNA reads TGCGCCAGCAGCTTACAGCGGGGGGCGGCCACCGGGGAGCTGTTTTTT. It yields the protein CASSLQRGAATGELFF. The chain employs TRBV5-1 and TRBJ2-2, with TRBD2 identical over 9 bases. V dropped 2 bases and J dropped 4; count of bases not matched to a gene: 6. The CDR3 loop spans 16 amino acids. In germline, CDR1 is SGHRS, CDR2 YFSETQ.

A note on this clonotype: Mismatch with germline at one junction end may stem from a read error. The gene calls are TRBV6-5 and TRBJ1-6; D not certain. In germline, CDR1 is MNHEY, CDR2 SVGAGI. The length of the CDR3 is 16 residues. The chain's CDR3 is CASSYSGSSNNSPLHF. The DNA for the CDR3 is TGTGCCAGCAGTTACTCGGGTAGCTCCAATAATTCACCCCTCCACTTT.

This clonotype was recorded a few times. The chain links TRBV21-1 to TRBJ1-1; the table's D call, TRBD1, was not checked against the DNA. TRBV21-1 is a documented pseudogene. This CDR3 is 14 amino acids long. CDR3 residues: CAKRSTGRDTEAFF. The DNA for the CDR3 is TGTGCCAAGCGTTCGACAGGGAGGGACACTGAAGCTTTCTTT.

The V gene is TRBV28, the J gene TRBJ2-3; TRBD2 matches 15 bases. In germline, CDR1 is MDHEN, CDR2 SYDVKM. The CDR3 runs to 16 residues. Losses at the gene ends were 10 bases for V and 0 bases for J; bases not matched to a gene: 5. CDR3: CATLGLAGGSTDTQYF. In DNA form, the CDR3 reads TGTGCCACCCTGGGACTAGCGGGGGGAAGCACAGATACGCAGTATTTT.

This clonotype was detected many times. The gene calls are TRBV4-1 and TRBJ1-6; D remains unclear. Germline CDR1 is MGHRA and CDR2 is YSYEKL. Trimming shortened V by 1 base and J by 4 bases, and 5 bases separated the two germline ends. The CDR3 length is 14 residues. The CDR3 spells CASSQARYNSPLHF. The DNA for the CDR3 is TGCGCCAGCAGCCAAGCTAGGTATAATTCACCCCTCCACTTT.